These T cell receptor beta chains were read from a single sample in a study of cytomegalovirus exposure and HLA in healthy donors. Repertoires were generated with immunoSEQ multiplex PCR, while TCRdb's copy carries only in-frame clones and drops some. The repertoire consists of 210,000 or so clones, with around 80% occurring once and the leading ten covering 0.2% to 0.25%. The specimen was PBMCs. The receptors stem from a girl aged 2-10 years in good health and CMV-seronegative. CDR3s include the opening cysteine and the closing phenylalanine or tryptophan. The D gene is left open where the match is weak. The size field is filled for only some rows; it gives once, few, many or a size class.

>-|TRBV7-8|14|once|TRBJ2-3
CASSWLDYTDTQYF
TGTGCCAGCAGCTGGCTGGACTACACAGATACGCAGTATTTT
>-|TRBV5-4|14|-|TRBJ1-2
CASSLREPNYGYTF
TGTGCCAGCAGCTTGAGGGAGCCTAACTATGGCTACACCTTC
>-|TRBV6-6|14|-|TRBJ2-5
CASSYSPGEETQYF
TGTGCCAGCAGTTACTCGCCAGGGGAAGAGACCCAGTACTTC
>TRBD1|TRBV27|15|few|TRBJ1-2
CASSFRQGALEGYTF
TGTGCCAGCAGTTTCCGACAGGGGGCGCTTGAGGGCTACACCTTC
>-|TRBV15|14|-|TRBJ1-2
CATSTGGLGYGYTF
TGTGCCACCAGCACCGGGGGGCTGGGGTATGGCTACACCTTC
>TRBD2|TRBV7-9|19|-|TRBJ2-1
CASFHPLAGPSSTYNEQFF
TGTGCCAGCTTCCATCCGCTAGCGGGACCTTCCAGCACCTACAATGAGCAGTTCTTC
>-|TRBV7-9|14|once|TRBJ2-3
CAGGSRVAGDTQYF
TGTGCCGGCGGAAGCCGGGTAGCCGGGGATACGCAGTATTTT
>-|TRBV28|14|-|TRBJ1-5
CASSLRAGVQPQHF
TGTGCCAGCAGTTTGAGGGCGGGGGTACAGCCCCAGCATTTT
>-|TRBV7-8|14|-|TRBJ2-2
CASSLFRNTGELFF
TGTGCCAGCAGCTTATTCCGGAACACCGGGGAGCTGTTTTTT
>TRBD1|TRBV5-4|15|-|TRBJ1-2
CASSPQGGGGGGYTF
TGTGCCAGCAGTCCTCAGGGGGGAGGAGGAGGAGGCTACACCTTC
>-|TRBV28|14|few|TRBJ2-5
CASSLQGVRETQYF
TGTGCCAGCAGTTTACAAGGGGTCAGAGAGACCCAGTACTTC
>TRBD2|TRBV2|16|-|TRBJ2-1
CASSLTSGSSYNEQFF
TGTGCCAGCAGTTTGACTAGCGGGAGCTCGTACAATGAGCAGTTCTTC
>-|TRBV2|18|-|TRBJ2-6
CASLGTADNLSGANVLTF
TGTGCCAGCCTCGGTACGGCTGACAACCTTTCTGGGGCCAACGTCCTGACTTTC
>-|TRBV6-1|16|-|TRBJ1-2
CASSEWGVGGSHGYTF
TGTGCCAGCAGTGAATGGGGGGTTGGCGGTTCCCATGGCTACACCTTC
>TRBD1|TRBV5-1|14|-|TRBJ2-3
CASSLARGPDTQYF
TGCGCCAGCAGCTTGGCCAGGGGGCCTGATACGCAGTATTTT
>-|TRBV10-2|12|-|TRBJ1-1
CASSPVIAEAFF
TGCGCCAGCAGTCCTGTTATCGCTGAAGCTTTCTTT
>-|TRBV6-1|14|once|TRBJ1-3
CASSAGGAGNTIYF
TGTGCCAGCAGTGCAGGAGGGGCTGGAAACACCATATATTTT
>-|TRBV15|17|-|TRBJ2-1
CATSRDHGQIGHNEQFF
TGTGCCACCAGCAGAGATCACGGACAGATAGGACACAATGAGCAGTTCTTC
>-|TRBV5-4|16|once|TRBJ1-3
CASKPDLGADGNTIYF
TGTGCCAGCAAGCCTGACTTAGGGGCTGATGGAAACACCATATATTTT
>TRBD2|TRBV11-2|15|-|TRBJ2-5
CASSDNLAGQETQYF
TGTGCCAGCAGCGACAACCTAGCGGGGCAAGAGACCCAGTACTTC
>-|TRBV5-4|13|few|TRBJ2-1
CASSLSSYNEQFF
TGTGCCAGCAGCTTATCATCCTACAATGAGCAGTTCTTC
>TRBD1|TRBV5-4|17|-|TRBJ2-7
CASSYQPGTGVPYEQYF
TGTGCCAGCAGCTACCAACCCGGGACAGGGGTCCCCTACGAGCAGTACTTC
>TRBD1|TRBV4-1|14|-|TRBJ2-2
CASSPGQDTGELFF
TGCGCCAGCAGCCCCGGACAGGACACCGGGGAGCTGTTTTTT
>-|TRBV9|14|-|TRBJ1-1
CASSVRQQGTEAFF
TGTGCCAGCAGCGTAAGACAGCAGGGGACTGAAGCTTTCTTT
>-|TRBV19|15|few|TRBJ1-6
CASTSWGTPNSPLHF
TGTGCCAGTACTTCTTGGGGGACACCTAATTCACCCCTCCACTTT
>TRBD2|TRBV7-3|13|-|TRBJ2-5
CASSSSGTETQYF
TGTGCCAGCAGCTCCAGCGGGACGGAGACCCAGTACTTC
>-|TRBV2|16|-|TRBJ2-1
CASTPEGLGTYNEQFF
TGTGCCAGCACCCCGGAGGGACTTGGTACCTACAATGAGCAGTTCTTC
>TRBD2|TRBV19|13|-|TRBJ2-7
CASSPGTIYEQYF
TGTGCCAGTAGTCCAGGGACTATCTACGAGCAGTACTTC
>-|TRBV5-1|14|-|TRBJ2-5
CASARQAGQETQYF
TGCGCCAGCGCAAGGCAGGCGGGGCAAGAGACCCAGTACTTC
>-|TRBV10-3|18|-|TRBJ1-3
CAIGGGLNQPSSGNTIYF
TGTGCCATCGGGGGGGGATTAAACCAACCTAGCTCTGGAAACACCATATATTTT
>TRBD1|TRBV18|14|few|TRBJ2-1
CASSRTGGQDEQFF
TGTGCCAGCTCACGAACAGGGGGTCAAGATGAGCAGTTCTTC
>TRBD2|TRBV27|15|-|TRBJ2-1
CASSPQAGGAGEQFF
TGTGCCAGCAGCCCTCAAGCGGGAGGTGCAGGTGAGCAGTTCTTC
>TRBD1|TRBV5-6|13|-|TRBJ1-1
CASSPGQGLKAFF
TGTGCCAGCAGCCCCGGACAGGGGCTTAAAGCTTTCTTT
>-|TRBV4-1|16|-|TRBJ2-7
CASSQDHSLGVYEQYF
TGCGCCAGCAGCCAAGATCACAGCCTAGGGGTTTACGAGCAGTACTTC
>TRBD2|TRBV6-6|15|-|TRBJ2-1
CASSRLAGVDNEQFF
TGTGCCAGCAGTCGACTAGCGGGAGTCGACAATGAGCAGTTCTTC
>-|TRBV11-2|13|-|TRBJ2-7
CASSSGSSYEQYF
TGTGCCAGCAGCTCGGGAAGCTCCTACGAGCAGTACTTC
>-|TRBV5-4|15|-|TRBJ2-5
CASSLYRTIQETQYF
TGTGCCAGCAGCCTGTATAGAACGATCCAAGAGACCCAGTACTTC
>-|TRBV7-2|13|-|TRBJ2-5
CASRELGGETQYF
TGTGCCAGCCGGGAGCTCGGAGGAGAGACCCAGTACTTC
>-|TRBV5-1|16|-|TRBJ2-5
CASSPGTRQDQETQYF
TGCGCCAGCAGCCCCGGAACCCGACAGGACCAAGAGACCCAGTACTTC
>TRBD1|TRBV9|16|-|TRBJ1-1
CASSVGAGGRRSEAFF
TGTGCCAGCAGCGTTGGGGCAGGGGGCCGGAGGTCTGAAGCTTTCTTT
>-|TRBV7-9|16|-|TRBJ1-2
CASSLVRSGDGNGYTF
TGTGCCAGCAGCTTAGTTCGCTCAGGGGATGGCAACGGCTACACCTTC
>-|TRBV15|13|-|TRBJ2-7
CATSRDPAYEQYF
TGTGCCACCAGCCGAGACCCGGCCTACGAGCAGTACTTC
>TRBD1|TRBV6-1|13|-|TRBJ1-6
CASSPAGGTPLHF
TGTGCCAGCAGTCCCGCAGGGGGCACACCCCTCCACTTT
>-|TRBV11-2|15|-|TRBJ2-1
CASSLVQGSYNEQFF
TGTGCCAGCAGCTTAGTGCAGGGGTCCTACAATGAGCAGTTCTTC
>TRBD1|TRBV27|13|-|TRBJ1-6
CASSLSDRGPLHF
TGTGCCAGCAGTTTATCGGACAGGGGCCCCCTCCACTTT
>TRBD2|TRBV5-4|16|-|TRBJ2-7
CASSMDGGAVWYEQYF
TGTGCCAGCAGTATGGACGGGGGGGCGGTGTGGTACGAGCAGTACTTC
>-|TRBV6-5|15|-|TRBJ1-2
CASSYSGSGDYGYTF
TGTGCCAGCAGTTACTCGGGCAGCGGCGACTATGGCTACACCTTC
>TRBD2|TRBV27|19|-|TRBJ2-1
CASSFDSGRAGLVSNEQFF
TGTGCCAGCAGTTTTGATAGCGGGAGGGCCGGGTTGGTTTCCAATGAGCAGTTCTTC
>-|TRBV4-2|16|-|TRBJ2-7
CASSQGKSSVAYEQYF
TGTGCCAGCAGCCAAGGCAAGTCTAGCGTTGCCTACGAGCAGTACTTC
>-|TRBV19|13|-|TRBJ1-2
CASTKGGFYGYTF
TGTGCCAGTACCAAAGGGGGATTCTATGGCTACACCTTC
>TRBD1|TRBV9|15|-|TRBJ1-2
CASSTTGGSGYGYTF
TGTGCCAGCAGCACCACAGGGGGCTCGGGCTATGGCTACACCTTC
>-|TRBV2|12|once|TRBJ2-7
CASRPQSYEQYF
TGTGCCAGCAGGCCCCAGTCCTACGAGCAGTACTTC
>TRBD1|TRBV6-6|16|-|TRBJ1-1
CASRMDRDSFDTEAFF
TGTGCCAGCAGAATGGACCGGGACAGCTTCGACACTGAAGCTTTCTTT
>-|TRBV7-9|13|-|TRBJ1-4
CASSLFGLEKLFF
TGTGCCAGCAGCTTGTTTGGCCTTGAAAAACTGTTTTTT
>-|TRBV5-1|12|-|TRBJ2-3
CASSSTGDTQYF
TGCGCCAGCAGCTCCACCGGAGATACGCAGTATTTT
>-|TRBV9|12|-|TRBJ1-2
CASKKGLDGYTF
TGTGCCAGCAAGAAGGGGCTGGATGGCTACACCTTC
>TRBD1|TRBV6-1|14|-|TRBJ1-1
CASSGDRGWTEAFF
TGTGCCAGCAGTGGTGACAGGGGTTGGACTGAAGCTTTCTTT
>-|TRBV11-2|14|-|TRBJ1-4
CASSSGLRSEKLFF
TGTGCCAGCAGTAGTGGGCTTAGATCGGAAAAACTGTTTTTT